This T cell receptor beta chain was sequenced during a study of blood T cells in healthy people across ages. After removal of 2 bases from V and 9 bases from J, the junction contained 2 bases not matched to a gene. This CDR3 comprises 14 residues. CDR1 and CDR2 (germline): MNHNS, SASEGT. This clonotype was observed a handful of times. Primers used in a second PCR of about 7 to 12 cycles were a sample-barcoded 5' primer and a J-beta primer mix. TCRdb re-analysed the 5' RACE reads in MiXCR, keeping a single row per CDR3 protein. The sample has 600,000 to 650,000 distinct CDR3 sequences, 58% seen once. The specimen sequenced was blood. This clonotype originated in a man aged 55 to 69 in good health. The chain uses TRBV6-1 and TRBJ2-1, with 12 bases fitting TRBD2. CDR3: CASSEQTSGGEQFF. CDR3 nucleotides: TGTGCCAGCAGTGAACAGACTAGCGGGGGTGAGCAGTTCTTC.